The clone carrying this T cell receptor (beta chain) was observed a few times. CDR3 length: 16 amino acids. Germline V CDR1 and CDR2: LGHNA, YNFKEQ. V lost 1 base, J lost 4 bases, and 1 base stayed unmatched. These data originate in a study of blood T cell repertoires in COVID-19. Assay: immunoSEQ multiplex PCR; the TCRdb copy retains only in-frame clones and omits some. The table shows hundreds of thousands of clones, with 90% occurring only once. The sequenced sample consisted of PBMCs or T cells enriched from blood (not recorded which). The V and J genes are TRBV4-2 and TRBJ2-1; TRBD2 matches 13 bases. The receptor's source is a woman younger than 30 with acute COVID-19. CDR3 bases: TGTGCCAGCAGCCAAGCACTAGCGGGAGGGTACAATGAGCAGTTCTTC. Translation: CASSQALAGGYNEQFF.